A selection of T cell receptor beta chains follows, all from one sample in a study of CD8 T cells in Susac syndrome. MiXCR, run by TCRdb on the immunoSEQ multiplex PCR reads, gives a single entry per CDR3 protein. The sample carries some 260,000 distinct CDR3 sequences, 85% recorded once. The sequenced sample was CD8+ T cells from PBMCs. Every receptor here comes from a human donor with multiple sclerosis. Each CDR3 is given with its conserved first and last residue. The D gene is left open where the match is weak. The size field is filled for only some rows; it gives once, few, many or a size class.

>TRBD2|TRBV19|NA|TRBJ2-2
CASSRREGRVGELFF
>TRBD1|TRBV5-6|NA|TRBJ1-2
CASSLETGYYGYTF
>NA|TRBV3-1|NA|TRBJ2-7
CASSPLRGEQYF
>TRBD2|TRBV7-9|NA|TRBJ2-1
CASSFLGTTAYNEQFF
>TRBD1|TRBV5-8|once|TRBJ2-5
CASSATPGQAEETQYF
>TRBD1|TRBV27|few|TRBJ2-1
CASSLRDSSYNEQFF
>NA|TRBV23-1|NA|TRBJ2-7
CASSLTPDSRKDF
>TRBD1|TRBV27|NA|TRBJ1-1
CASSLSLDRGIGTEAFF
>TRBD1|TRBV10-3|NA|TRBJ1-2
CAISEPGTGLGYTF
>NA|TRBV28|NA|TRBJ1-3
CAAKEGFVVNSGNTIYF
>NA|TRBV7-9|NA|TRBJ2-3
CASSRRDFLTDTQYF
>NA|TRBV30|NA|TRBJ2-2
CAWSVRGSGELFF
>TRBD2|TRBV5-1|NA|TRBJ2-7
CASSLWTSGYEQYF
>NA|TRBV6-5|NA|TRBJ2-2
CASSPSLMNTGELFF
>TRBD1|TRBV4-1|NA|TRBJ2-2
CASSQGQGGELFF
>NA|TRBV3-1|NA|TRBJ2-1
CASSQDWLRLEGPYNEQFF
>TRBD2|TRBV19|NA|TRBJ2-1
CASSWSGRAGIYEQFF
>NA|TRBV10-3|NA|TRBJ2-7
CAISGIDSLYEQYF
>NA|TRBV28|NA|TRBJ1-6
CASSLRGGSYNSPLHF
>TRBD2|TRBV28|NA|TRBJ2-5
CASSLGLAESRDTKYF
>NA|TRBV6-5|NA|TRBJ2-1
CASSMGSNEQFF
>TRBD2|TRBV30|few|TRBJ2-3
CAWSVSGSSDTQYF
>TRBD2|TRBV12-3/TRBV12-4|NA|TRBJ2-1
CASSSSGRRSYNEQFF
>TRBD2|TRBV19|NA|TRBJ2-3
CASSTEAGLTDTQYF
>NA|TRBV4-2|NA|TRBJ2-1
CASTSEPPYNEQFF
>NA|TRBV29-1|NA|TRBJ1-1
CSVERDANTEAFF
>TRBD2|TRBV5-1|NA|TRBJ2-7
CASSLNSGLDEQYF
>TRBD2|TRBV20-1|NA|TRBJ2-3
CSAISGGIEGDTQYF
>NA|TRBV19|NA|TRBJ2-1
CASSIDREGGNEQFF
>NA|TRBV29-1|few|TRBJ2-7
CSVEAGRYEQYF
>TRBD1|TRBV4-1|NA|TRBJ1-5
CASSTRQGLNQPQHF
>NA|TRBV30|NA|TRBJ2-3
CAWSVLGRADTQYF
>NA|TRBV5-4|NA|TRBJ1-2
CASSSSGDGYTF
>NA|TRBV6-5|NA|TRBJ1-1
CASSYSTSWGRGTEAFF
>NA|TRBV27|once|TRBJ1-2
CASSPALRDRGYTF